Shown below are 17 T cell receptor beta chains from a single sample sequenced in a study of cytomegalovirus exposure and HLA in healthy donors. PCR employed 60 Vbeta and 13 Jbeta primers. The repertoire was sequenced with immunoSEQ multiplex PCR; TCRdb's copy has only in-frame clones and lacks some. The table includes around 200,000 clones, almost 75% detected once. The sequencing input was PBMCs. The source of these receptors is a young woman in good health and CMV-seropositive.

The rearrangement uses TRBV4-1 and TRBJ2-1, with 10 positions matching TRBD2. The CDR3 is 17 residues long. The V and J ends lost 0 bases and 6 bases, in that order; junction bases with no gene match: 8. Per germline, CDR1 MGHRA and CDR2 YSYEKL. CDR3 in amino acids: CASSQDAGLAPTNEQFF. The CDR3, as DNA: TGCGCCAGCAGCCAAGATGCGGGACTAGCGCCTACCAATGAGCAGTTCTTC.

V is TRBV5-1 and J is TRBJ2-5; 13 bases line up with TRBD2. Germline V gene lookup returns CDR1 SGHRS and CDR2 YFSETQ. V was pared by 7 bases and J by 1 base, with 1 base of the junction left unmatched. This CDR3 spans 14 amino acids. CDR3: CASGLAGVQETQYF. The CDR3, as DNA: TGCGCCAGCGGACTAGCGGGAGTCCAAGAGACCCAGTACTTC.

There are a few counts of this clone. CDR3: CASSTSSWSYNEQFF. In DNA, the CDR3 is TGTGCCAGTAGTACTAGCAGTTGGTCCTACAATGAGCAGTTCTTC. This sequence joins TRBV19 and TRBJ2-1; the D gene is possibly TRBD2 (5 bases). CDR3 length equals 15 residues. Trimming pared 4 bases from V and 1 base from J, leaving 11 bases between. The germline CDR1 and CDR2 sequences are LNHDA and SQIVND (reference sequence).

V is TRBV7-7 and J is TRBJ2-5; TRBD2 might be the D (6 bases). Judging by the DNA end, TRBJ2-7 fits better; the J call may be wrong. The CDR3 covers 13 residues. Per the germline V gene, CDR1 is SSHAT and CDR2 is FNYEAQ (reference sequence). CDR3 loop: CASSLSGSYEQYF. The CDR3 nucleotides are TGTGCCAGCAGCTTAAGCGGGTCCTACGAGCAGTACTTC.

This chain connects TRBV19 to TRBJ1-2; D ambiguous. The V end lost 5 bases, the J end lost 5 bases, and 9 bases lay between the germline ends. Germline CDR1 reads LNHDA; CDR2 reads SQIVND (reference sequence). The CDR3 consists of 12 residues. CDR3 residues: CASSPGRYGYTF. The DNA for the CDR3 is TGTGCCAGTAGTCCCGGGAGATATGGCTACACCTTC.

The rearrangement joins TRBV28 to TRBJ1-6; 7 bases are shared with TRBD1. The V gene end was trimmed by 6 bases and the J gene end by 8 bases; junction bases not matched to a gene: 4. The CDR3 runs 13 residues. CDR1 is MDHEN, CDR2 SYDVKM, per germline. The CDR3 nucleotides are TGTGCCAGCAGGGGACAGTTTCATTCACCCCTCCACTTT. Translating it yields CASRGQFHSPLHF. Supplemented by reference TRBV28 and TRBJ1-6, the full variable domain reads DVKVTQSSRYLVKRTGEKVFLECVQDMDHENMFWYRQDPGLGLRLIYFSYDVKMKEKGDIPEGYSVSREKKERFSLILESASTNQTSMYLCASRGQFHSPLHFGNGTRLTVT.

This clone was detected only once. The chain uses TRBV7-6 and TRBJ2-5, with 7 bases lining up with TRBD2. J gave up 5 bases and V 1 base, and 7 bases lay outside the gene matches. Germline V gene lookup returns CDR1 SGHVS and CDR2 FNYEAQ. The CDR3 spans 15 residues. The CDR3 DNA sequence: TGTGCCAGCAGCTTAGGGCAGGGAGCGGGGGAGACCCAGTACTTC. Translated, it gives CASSLGQGAGETQYF. The variable domain in full, with the rest retrieved from reference TRBV7-6 and TRBJ2-5, is GAGVSQSPRYKVTKRGQDVALRCDPISGHVSLYWYRQALGQGPEFLTYFNYEAQQDKSGLPNDRFSAERPEGSISTLTIQRTEQRDSAMYRCASSLGQGAGETQYFGPGTRLLVL.

The chain recombines TRBV5-5 with TRBJ2-5; 11 bases match TRBD2. Germline loops: CDR1 SGHKS, CDR2 YYEKEE (reference sequence). The CDR3 runs to 15 residues. V trimming: 5 bases; J trimming: 5 bases; junction bases outside the gene matches: 8. CDR3 DNA sequence: TGTGCCAGCAGGGTAGCGGGAGGGCCAGTGGAGACCCAGTACTTC. Encoded protein: CASRVAGGPVETQYF.

About this clone: One junction end does not reproduce the germline sequence, and a read error may be involved. This rearrangement joins TRBV7-9 to TRBJ1-1, with D perhaps TRBD1 (5 bases). The CDR3 contains 14 residues. Germline values: CDR1 SEHNR, CDR2 FQNEAQ (reference sequence). The CDR3 sequence is CSSSLRGRNTEAFF. Here the CDR3 DNA reads TGTTCCAGCAGCTTACGGGGGAGGAACACTGAAGCTTTCTTT.

This clone has only a few counts. The rearrangement joins TRBV6-5 to TRBJ1-1, with 8 bases aligning to TRBD1. The CDR3 covers 15 residues. Germline lookup yields CDR1 MNHEY and CDR2 SVGAGI. After removal of 3 bases from V and 3 bases from J, the junction contained 6 bases not matched to a gene. The CDR3 bases are TGTGCCAGCAGTTATAGACCGACAGGGGACACTGAAGCTTTCTTT. Its protein product is CASSYRPTGDTEAFF.

This rearrangement joins TRBV28 to TRBJ2-5; 7 bases align to TRBD1. CDR1 and CDR2 from the germline V gene are MDHEN and SYDVKM. This CDR3 comprises 17 residues. Trimming took 5 bases from V and 0 from J; bases not matched to a gene: 12. CDR3 coding DNA: TGTGCCAGCAGTCTCCATCCCCGTACAGGGGACCAAGAGACCCAGTACTTC. Its translation is CASSLHPRTGDQETQYF.

The V and J genes are TRBV19 and TRBJ2-7, with 8 bases fitting TRBD1. The CDR3 spans 14 residues. Germline CDR1 is LNHDA and CDR2 is SQIVND (reference sequence). Trimming cost V 3 bases and J 6 bases; bases outside gene matches: 7. CDR3 residues: CASSISTGALEQYF. For the CDR3, the DNA is TGTGCCAGTAGTATTTCGACAGGGGCCCTCGAGCAGTACTTC. Based on the CDR3 plus reference TRBV19 and TRBJ2-7, the full variable domain is DGGITQSPKYLFRKEGQNVTLSCEQNLNHDAMYWYRQDPGQGLRLIYYSQIVNDFQKGDIAEGYSVSREKKESFPLTVTSAQKNPTAFYLCASSISTGALEQYFGPGTRLTVT.

This clone was seen a few times. This chain uses TRBV19 with TRBJ1-6, with D perhaps TRBD1 (5 bases). Trimming removed 7 bases at V and 9 bases at J, with 13 bases between. The germline CDR1 and CDR2 sequences are LNHDA and SQIVND (reference sequence). The length of the CDR3 is 13 residues. The CDR3 loop is CASNDGGPSPLHF. DNA for the CDR3: TGTGCCAGTAACGACGGGGGACCTTCACCCCTCCACTTT.

A note on this clone: One end of the junction is discordant with germline, which a read error may explain. The V call is TRBV7-9, the J call TRBJ2-1; 13 nucleotides match TRBD2. Germline V gives CDR1 SEHNR, CDR2 FQNEAQ (reference sequence). The CDR3 sequence is 18 residues long. CDR3 loop: CSSSLEGLAGPRGNEQFF. CDR3 sequence (DNA): TGTTCCAGCAGCTTGGAGGGACTAGCGGGACCTCGAGGGAATGAGCAGTTCTTC.

The rearrangement joins TRBV5-4 to TRBJ2-1; tentatively, D is TRBD1 (6 bases). V lost 4 bases and J lost 6, with 17 bases in between. The CDR3 has 15 amino acids. Germline V gene lookup returns CDR1 SGHNT and CDR2 YYREEE (reference sequence). Here the CDR3 DNA reads TGTGCCAGCAGCACACCGGGACATACCTTCAATGAGCAGTTCTTC. Protein sequence: CASSTPGHTFNEQFF.

The rearrangement links TRBV5-4 to TRBJ2-7, with D perhaps matching TRBD1 (6 bases). Per the germline V gene, CDR1 is SGHNT and CDR2 is YYREEE (reference sequence). This CDR3 has 15 amino acids. Between the trimmed V and J ends, which lost 5 bases and 8 bases, there was a span of 23 bases. CDR3 amino acids: CASRPTGIPRGKQYF. Here the CDR3 DNA reads TGTGCCAGCAGACCAACAGGGATCCCACGGGGTAAGCAGTACTTC.

This clone was picked up a small number of times. The V and J genes are TRBV6-1 and TRBJ2-7, with TRBD2 identical over 7 bases. J was trimmed by 5 bases and V by 4 bases; bases with no gene match: 14. There are 16 residues in the CDR3. CDR1 is MNHNS and CDR2 is SASEGT in the germline V gene. The DNA for the CDR3 is TGTGCCAGCAGTGCCGCCCGGGGACTACGGGTCAACGAGCAGTACTTC. Protein product: CASSAARGLRVNEQYF.